This T cell receptor beta chain came from a study of blood T cell repertoires in COVID-19. As for the study in general: COVID-19 samples, acute and convalescent, were from the United States, Italy and Spain. Nucleic acid was either cDNA or gDNA, and it came from T cells, B-cell-depleted T cells, or PBMCs.

Authors' methods: Reference gene primer amplification yielded estimated nucleated cell counts. Some clones are missing from TCRdb's copy, which holds only in-frame ones; the method was immunoSEQ multiplex PCR. The V and J calls and the clone size are those of that table, but D and trimming were determined from the DNA. The data show 90,000 to 140,000 clones, around 81% seen once. The germline gives CDR1 MDHEN, CDR2 SYDVKM. Trimming left V 7 bases short and J 0 bases short, with 12 bases between. CDR3 size: 15 residues. This TCR was recovered from an elderly man with acute or convalescent COVID-19. Sequencing input: peripheral blood. This rearrangement joins TRBV28 to TRBJ2-2; D is uncertain. The DNA for the CDR3 is TGTGCCAGCACCCCAACAGCATCGAACACCGGGGAGCTGTTTTTT. Its translation: CASTPTASNTGELFF. The complete variable domain, with remaining parts taken from reference TRBV28 and TRBJ2-2, reads DVKVTQSSRYLVKRTGEKVFLECVQDMDHENMFWYRQDPGLGLRLIYFSYDVKMKEKGDIPEGYSVSREKKERFSLILESASTNQTSMYLCASTPTASNTGELFFGEGSRLTVL.